One sample yielded the 22 T cell receptor beta chains listed below, sequenced in a study of identical twins. Using its own MiXCR run on the 5' RACE reads, TCRdb lists one record per CDR3 protein. The sample lists around 570,000 distinct CDR3 sequences, 9% to 10% occurring once. The same data also contributed to another study, on yellow fever vaccine responses in identical twins.

The sequencing input was PBMCs. The receptors shown here come from a woman between 18 and 29 years old in good health.

This clonotype was detected a few times. This chain joins TRBV7-9 and TRBJ2-2, with a possible D match to TRBD2 (5 bases). The CDR3 loop spans 15 amino acids. Looked up from germline, CDR1 is SEHNR and CDR2 is FQNEAQ (reference sequence). With 6 bases removed from V and 0 bases from J, the gap between germline ends came to 11 bases. As DNA, the CDR3 is TGTGCCAGCAGGTCCCGGGATACGAACACCGGGGAGCTGTTTTTT. Translating it yields CASRSRDTNTGELFF.

This chain links TRBV11-2 with TRBJ2-7, with 7 positions matching TRBD1. Germline values: CDR1 SGHAT, CDR2 FQNNGV. This CDR3 region has 14 residues. V dropped 8 bases and J dropped 0; count of bases not matched to a gene: 7. CDR3 protein: CASHGTESSYEQYF. Written as DNA, the CDR3 is TGTGCCAGCCACGGGACAGAGAGCTCCTACGAGCAGTACTTC.

This clonotype was counted only a few times. The rearrangement links TRBV6-2 or TRBV6-3 to TRBJ2-3; TRBD2 might be the D (6 bases). Deletions cut 0 bases from V and 1 base from J, with 17 bases between. The CDR3 is made up of 18 amino acids. Germline-derived CDR1 and CDR2 are MNHEY and SVGEGT. In DNA form, the CDR3 reads TGTGCCAGCAGTTACTCTGGCCCGGGAGCTTGGGGCACAGATACGCAGTATTTT. Its translation: CASSYSGPGAWGTDTQYF.

There are a few counts of this clonotype. The chain combines TRBV3-1 with TRBJ1-6; D unresolved. V dropped 0 bases and J dropped 12 bases, with 12 bases sitting between them. The CDR3 totals 14 residues. CDR1 is LGHDT, CDR2 YNNKEL, per germline (reference sequence). CDR3 in amino acids: CASSQDPIPRPLHF. CDR3 nucleotides: TGTGCCAGCAGCCAAGACCCGATACCGAGACCCCTCCACTTT.

The rearrangement joins TRBV14 to TRBJ2-5, with D possibly matching TRBD2 (5 bases). The CDR3 length is 15 residues. Germline-derived CDR1 and CDR2 are SGHDN and FVKESK. V was clipped by 1 base and J by 5 bases, with 14 bases between them. The CDR3 loop is CASSQVPAGWETQYF. For the CDR3, the DNA is TGTGCCAGCAGCCAAGTTCCGGCGGGTTGGGAGACCCAGTACTTC.

This clonotype has a count of ten or more. V usage is TRBV6-5 and J usage is TRBJ2-3, with 12 bases fitting TRBD2. Germline lookup yields CDR1 MNHEY and CDR2 SVGAGI. The CDR3 consists of 16 residues. Trimming at V came to 4 bases and at J to 1 base, leaving 3 bases not matched to a gene. CDR3 protein: CASSSRTSGGTDTQYF. The CDR3 nucleotides read TGTGCCAGCAGTTCTAGGACTAGCGGGGGCACAGATACGCAGTATTTT.

As DNA, the CDR3 is TGTGCCAGCGGCGTTCGACAGGAAAAACTGTTTTTT. This gives the protein CASGVRQEKLFF. This rearrangement joins TRBV2 to TRBJ1-4, with D maybe TRBD1 (5 bases). Trimming cost V 8 bases and J 8 bases, with 12 bases left between them. The length of the CDR3 is 12 residues. The germline CDR1 and CDR2 sequences are SNHLY and FYNNEI.

This clonotype was detected a few times. The chain couples TRBV7-9 to TRBJ2-7, with D hard to call. The germline V gene encodes CDR1 SEHNR and CDR2 FQNEAQ (reference sequence). The CDR3 length is 12 residues. The V end lost 8 bases, the J end lost 4 bases, and 12 bases lay between the germline ends. Written as DNA, the CDR3 is TGTGCCAGCGGCTCCATGACTTACGAGCAGTACTTC. Translation: CASGSMTYEQYF.

The CDR3 is CASSLMKQGASGANVLTF. The CDR3 DNA is TGCGCCAGCAGCTTGATGAAACAGGGGGCGTCTGGGGCCAACGTCCTGACTTTC. The chain employs TRBV5-1 and TRBJ2-6, with 9 bases identical to TRBD1. CDR3 length equals 18 residues. CDR1 and CDR2 from the germline V gene are SGHRS and YFSETQ. J gave up 1 base and V 1 base, and 6 bases lay outside the gene matches. Using reference TRBV5-1 and TRBJ2-6 for the parts outside the CDR3, the full variable domain is KAGVTQTPRYLIKTRGQQVTLSCSPISGHRSVSWYQQTPGQGLQFLFEYFSETQRNKGNFPGRFSGRQFSNSRSEMNVSTLELGDSALYLCASSLMKQGASGANVLTFGAGSRLTVL.

In DNA, the CDR3 is TGCAGTGCTAGTGTCGGACAGCAAGAGACCCAGTACTTC. Protein: CSASVGQQETQYF. This chain uses TRBV20-1 with TRBJ2-5; TRBD1 might be the D (6 bases). The CDR3 is made up of 13 amino acids. Germline V lookup: CDR1 DFQATT, CDR2 SNEGSKA (reference sequence). V was cut by 3 bases and J by 2 bases, with 10 bases left in between.

This clonotype appeared many times. V and J are TRBV5-1 and TRBJ2-1; D might be TRBD1 or TRBD2, each matching 5 bases. V lost 5 bases and J 3 bases, leaving 9 bases between the germline ends. The length of the CDR3 is 13 residues. The germline CDR1 and CDR2 sequences are SGHRS and YFSETQ. Written as DNA, the CDR3 is TGCGCCAGCAGTTGGGACGACTACAATGAGCAGTTCTTC. This codes for CASSWDDYNEQFF.

This chain uses TRBV7-2 with TRBJ2-7; 9 nucleotides line up with TRBD2. Germline assignment: CDR1 SGHTA and CDR2 FQGNSA. The CDR3 runs 12 residues. Trimming removed 11 bases from V and 0 bases from J; junction bases left unmatched: 2. For the CDR3, the DNA is TGTGCCTGCGGGGGGGGCTCCTACGAGCAGTACTTC. It is translated as CACGGGSYEQYF. The full variable domain, rest sourced from reference TRBV7-2 and TRBJ2-7, is GAGVSQSPSNKVTEKGKDVELRCDPISGHTALYWYRQSLGQGLEFLIYFQGNSAPDKSGLPSDRFSAERTGGSVSTLTIQRTQQEDSAVYLCACGGGSYEQYFGPGTRLTVT.

In the case of this clonotype: This may be a read error: a much more frequent sequence differs by one nucleotide. This chain joins TRBV7-8 and TRBJ2-2; 8 nucleotides align to TRBD1. The J segment lost 3 bases and the V segment lost 3 bases, leaving 6 bases of the junction unmatched. Germline V CDR1 and CDR2: SGHVS, FQNEAQ. The CDR3 spans 16 residues. CDR3 in amino acids: CASSLGDRWHTGELFF. CDR3 bases: TGTGCCAGCAGCTTGGGGGACAGGTGGCACACCGGGGAGCTGTTTTTT.

V gene TRBV10-3 combines with J gene TRBJ2-7, with D tentatively TRBD1 (5 bases). Germline values: CDR1 ENHRY, CDR2 SYGVKD. V gave up 7 bases and J gave up 4 bases, with 14 bases separating them. The CDR3 runs to 13 residues. The CDR3 DNA follows: TGTGCCATCATGGGCAGGGTAGGTTACGAGCAGTACTTC. Translated: CAIMGRVGYEQYF.

The genes are TRBV7-9 and TRBJ2-2; the D is unclear. The CDR3 sequence is 14 residues long. Germline V lookup: CDR1 SEHNR, CDR2 FQNEAQ (reference sequence). V dropped 0 bases and J dropped 4 bases, with 6 bases sitting between them. The CDR3 DNA is TGTGCCAGCAGCTTAGCGTTCCTCACCGGGGAGCTGTTTTTT. Translation gives CASSLAFLTGELFF.

V and J are TRBV29-1 and TRBJ2-7; 7 bases map to TRBD1. The J segment lost 0 bases and the V segment lost 7 bases, leaving 15 bases of the junction unmatched. CDR1 SQVTM and CDR2 ANQGSEA come from the germline V gene. The CDR3 consists of 16 residues. The CDR3 nucleotides read TGCAGCGCCGAGGGGGCGACAGGTACGAGCTCCTACGAGCAGTACTTC. Amino acids: CSAEGATGTSSYEQYF.

This chain uses TRBV6-2 or TRBV6-3 with TRBJ2-1; tentatively, D is TRBD2 (6 bases). In germline, CDR1 is MNHEY, CDR2 SVGEGT. The CDR3 spans 10 residues. V was clipped by 8 bases and J by 9 bases, with 8 bases between them. This CDR3 is CASGGFEQFF. For the CDR3, the DNA is TGTGCCAGCGGGGGGTTTGAGCAGTTCTTC.

The chain is built from TRBV11-2 and TRBJ2-5; D is perhaps TRBD1 (5 bases). The CDR3 consists of 15 residues. Germline CDR1 reads SGHAT; CDR2 reads FQNNGV. Between the trimmed V and J ends, which lost 1 base and 9 bases, there was a span of 18 bases. CDR3 sequence: CASSLGQEARGSQYF. For the CDR3, the DNA is TGTGCCAGCAGCTTAGGCCAGGAAGCTAGGGGTTCCCAGTACTTC.

The chain joins TRBV7-9 to TRBJ2-7; D call uncertain. This CDR3 comprises 12 residues. V was cut by 5 bases and J by 0 bases, with 5 bases left in between. Germline assignment: CDR1 SEHNR and CDR2 FQNEAQ (reference sequence). CDR3 DNA sequence: TGTGCCAGCAGCCGAAACTCCTACGAGCAGTACTTC. It is translated as CASSRNSYEQYF. Full variable domain (outside the CDR3, taken from reference TRBV7-9 and TRBJ2-7): DTGVSQNPRHKITKRGQNVTFRCDPISEHNRLYWYRQTLGQGPEFLTYFQNEAQLEKSRLLSDRFSAERPKGSFSTLEIQRTEQGDSAMYLCASSRNSYEQYFGPGTRLTVT.

This clonotype was seen at least ten times. The chain couples TRBV28 to TRBJ2-1; D gene unclear. Looked up from germline, CDR1 is MDHEN and CDR2 is SYDVKM. The CDR3 consists of 15 residues. V lost 3 bases and J lost 7, with 16 bases in between. The DNA of the CDR3 is TGTGCCAGCAGTTTCGGGTTATTAGTAGAGAATGAGCAGTTCTTC. It encodes CASSFGLLVENEQFF. Supplemented by reference TRBV28 and TRBJ2-1, the full variable domain reads DVKVTQSSRYLVKRTGEKVFLECVQDMDHENMFWYRQDPGLGLRLIYFSYDVKMKEKGDIPEGYSVSREKKERFSLILESASTNQTSMYLCASSFGLLVENEQFFGPGTRLTVL.

Many counts were recorded for this clonotype. The rearrangement uses TRBV12-3 or TRBV12-4 and TRBJ2-1, with TRBD2 identical over 10 bases. V lost 1 base to trimming and J lost 6 bases; unmatched junction nucleotides: 3. The CDR3 extends over 15 amino acids. The CDR3 region is CASSLVSGGANEQFF. CDR3 bases: TGTGCCAGCAGTTTAGTCAGCGGGGGGGCCAATGAGCAGTTCTTC.

This clonotype was recorded many times. The V call is TRBV24-1, the J call TRBJ2-3, with 7 bases fitting TRBD1. Germline V gives CDR1 KGHDR, CDR2 SFDVKD. Unmatched junction bases numbered 3, after V lost 9 bases and J lost 4 bases. CDR3 length equals 12 residues. The CDR3 nucleotides read TGTGCCACCGGGCAGGGGGCAGATACGCAGTATTTT. It codes for CATGQGADTQYF.